This T cell receptor beta chain was sequenced during a study of beta chain features in type 1 diabetes (dated by TCRdb to 2016 to 2018). Regarding the complete study: Patients and healthy donors did not differ in mean age, gender distribution, total cell number or subset yield. Regulatory and stem cell-like memory subsets were obtained from only 8 patients and roughly eight healthy donors, while naive and central memory subsets were obtained from all 28 donors. The study compared TCRB repertoires of sorted circulating CD4+ T cell subsets between recently diagnosed type 1 diabetes patients and matched healthy donors. A total of 90 million to 140 million sorted cells were examined across all samples, and RNA yield correlated strongly with the number of cells per subset. Here is what the overall study found, with its caveats: PCR may preferentially amplify shorter templates, but because patient and control samples were amplified and corrected together, any resulting skew would affect both groups equally. Type 1 diabetes patients showed a moderate but significant shortening of TCRB CDR3 length in all four CD4+ subsets. Because small numbers of individuals were included in the HLA sub-analyses, any influence of HLA type on TCRB rearrangement was left unresolved. Naive, central memory and regulatory TCRB repertoires appeared to be more alike among patients than among healthy donors. Fewer insertions and more nucleotide deletions at VDJ recombination sites were observed in patients with type 1 diabetes, implying thymic rearrangement abnormalities. Sequencing cDNA rather than genomic DNA could over-represent highly expressing activated cells, although activation and CD3 levels did not differ between groups.

The High Capacity cDNA Reverse Transcription Kit was used to reverse transcribe all of the isolated RNA, meaning that expressed TCRB transcripts were what got sequenced. Deep immunoSEQ sequencing was performed on naive, central memory and regulatory T cell samples, with an average of around 3.5 million total reads per sample. Sorted cells were lysed in RLT buffer and RNA was extracted with DNase-treated RNeasy Micro or Mini kits, depending on cell number. Each cell subset was processed separately to prevent cross-contamination, with patient and healthy donor samples processed together. The immunoSEQ multiplex PCR was used to amplify TCRB sequences from cDNA, generating 87-bp fragments that spanned the CDR3 region. Sequencing of the amplicons was done on the Illumina HiSeq platform. Turning to the authors' computational methods: PCR bias was computationally corrected using synthetic template baselines, reads within Hamming distance 2 were collapsed, and singletons that could not be merged were discarded. Reads were aligned against IMGT to assign V, D and J genes, CDR3 length and insertions or deletions at six rearrangement sites. Within each subset, clonotype counts were normalized to the number of sorted cells before true diversity and Gini coefficients were calculated with the tcR R package. Repertoire sharing was quantified using the overlap coefficient calculated on TCRB nucleotide sequences. As a proxy for the pre-selection repertoire, out-of-frame TCRB sequences from naive cells were analyzed. TCRdb holds this immuneACCESS table with in-frame rearrangements only. Some clones are missing; in checked studies, unresolved V genes explain under half, and the rest has no known cause. That table is the source of V, J and clone size, and D and trimming were worked out from the DNA. The sample profile shows about half a million clones; 9.5% to 12% of them were found once. The ten largest make up around 0.05% of the sample.

A single peripheral blood draw of about 116 mL on average was collected from each donor into heparinised tubes. A BD FACSAria II was used to sort naive, central memory, regulatory and stem cell-like memory CD4+ T cells with a panel that included CD45RO, CCR7, CD25, CD127, CD95 and CD27. All sorted populations exceeded 95% purity. Right away, PBMCs were isolated by Lymphoprep density gradient centrifugation and were stained directly, with no culture step. To minimize batch effects, samples were stained and sorted in pairs, one healthy donor with one patient per experiment. At the junction V is shortened by 0 bases and J by 1 base, with 19 bases in between. CDR1 and CDR2 were assigned from the germline V gene as LGHNA and YNFKEQ. The CDR3 runs 19 residues from the cysteine to the phenylalanine. Just the 57-base CDR3 DNA is kept, in frame starting at base 1. Notes on this clone: Its antigen target is currently unknown. It has no much larger one-base neighbor in the sample; base qualities were not kept.

The chain couples TRBV4-2 to TRBJ2-1; the D assignment is uncertain and may be TRBD1 or TRBD2, with 5 bases supporting each. This clonotype originated in a woman between 18 and 29 years old in good health. The specimen sequenced was naive CD4+ T cells from blood. What the cell subset or site label conveys for this sample: true naive CD4+ T cells. The CDR3: CASSQDMGLSGRSYNEQFF. The bases read TGTGCCAGCAGCCAAGATATGGGCCTCTCGGGGCGGTCCTACAATGAGCAGTTCTTC.